This entry features one T cell receptor (beta chain) sequence. The data belong to a study of blood T cell repertoires in COVID-19. At the level of the study: Acute and convalescent COVID-19 samples came from the United States, Italy and Spain. Sample material is recorded as cDNA or gDNA derived from T cells, B-cell-depleted T cells, or PBMCs.

Germline V gene data show CDR1 as LNHDA and CDR2 as SQIVND (reference sequence). V shed 9 bases and J shed 0 bases, with 12 bases lying between them. This CDR3 contains 15 residues. Per the original methods: By means of reference gene primer amplification, nucleated cell counts were estimated. The repertoire was sequenced with immunoSEQ multiplex PCR; TCRdb's copy has only in-frame clones and lacks some. Clone size and V and J calls were adopted from that table, with D and trimming inferred from the DNA. The profile shows almost 400,000 clones, around 87% of them singletons. The rearrangement links TRBV19 to TRBJ1-6; D is ambiguous. Source material: peripheral blood. The clonotype originates from a woman aged 55-69 years with COVID-19, enrolled during active disease. DNA for the CDR3: TGTGCCAGCGAACCCTCGAGCTCCTATAATTCACCCCTCCACTTT. As protein: CASEPSSSYNSPLHF.